The 18 T cell receptor beta chains below come from one sample, sequenced in a study of shared clonotypes between healthy human individuals. Clones were sequenced by immunoSEQ multiplex PCR, and TCRdb holds only the in-frame ones, with some missing. The table lists about 2.3 million clones, just under 95% of them singletons. Source material: naive CD4+ T cells from PBMCs. Subset given: CD45RA+ positively selected. The receptors were sampled from a man aged 18 to 29 in good health. Some clones in this sample may be carry-over from other donors' samples.

The chain carries TRBV9 and TRBJ1-1; 8 bases are a match to TRBD1. The CDR3 runs 17 residues. With 4 bases clipped from V and 0 bases from J, the junction kept 11 bases outside the gene matches. Germline V gives CDR1 SGDLS, CDR2 YYNGEE. The CDR3 nucleotides are TGTGCCAGCAGCACACGTCCCGGGACAGGTGTGAACACTGAAGCTTTCTTT. It translates to CASSTRPGTGVNTEAFF.

The chain carries TRBV7-7 and TRBJ1-1; D gene ambiguous. From germline, CDR1 is SSHAT and CDR2 FNYEAQ (reference sequence). Deletions cut 6 bases from V and 2 bases from J, with 13 bases between. The length of the CDR3 is 14 residues. The CDR3 region has the DNA TGTGCCAGCAGTTTCCGGGCCCTAAACACTGAAGCTTTCTTT. Residues: CASSFRALNTEAFF.

This clone was observed a single time. The chain recombines TRBV18 with TRBJ1-3, with 9 bases matching TRBD1. The CDR3 has 17 amino acids. J gave up 2 bases and V 6 bases, and 11 bases lay outside the gene matches. Germline V gene sequence: CDR1 KGHSH, CDR2 LQKENI. DNA for the CDR3: TGTGCCAGCTCCCAAGGACAGGGGAGAGAAGCTGGAAACACCATATATTTT. This gives the protein CASSQGQGREAGNTIYF. Based on the CDR3 plus reference TRBV18 and TRBJ1-3, the full variable domain is NAGVMQNPRHLVRRRGQEARLRCSPMKGHSHVYWYRQLPEEGLKFMVYLQKENIIDESGMPKERFSAEFPKEGPSILRIQQVVRGDSAAYFCASSQGQGREAGNTIYFGEGSWLTVV.

V is TRBV6-5 and J is TRBJ2-7; D possibly corresponds to TRBD2 (6 bases). The CDR3 is 13 residues long. V lost 2 bases and J lost 6, with 11 bases in between. Germline V gives CDR1 MNHEY, CDR2 SVGAGI. The CDR3 DNA reads as TGTGCCAGCAGTTACCCAACCGGGGGCGAGCAGTACTTC. Protein sequence: CASSYPTGGEQYF.

The chain carries TRBV19 and TRBJ1-1; D perhaps matches TRBD1 (6 bases). V was trimmed by 0 bases and J by 1 base, leaving 6 bases between them. The CDR3 has 14 amino acids. Germline CDR1 is LNHDA and CDR2 is SQIVND (reference sequence). The CDR3 loop is CASSIDRGNTEAFF. The CDR3 DNA reads TGTGCCAGTAGTATAGACAGGGGGAACACTGAAGCTTTCTTT.

The chain carries TRBV28 and TRBJ2-5, with TRBD2 as a possible D gene (7 bases). The CDR3 consists of 15 residues. CDR1 is MDHEN, CDR2 SYDVKM, per germline. Trimming took 3 bases from V and 2 from J, leaving 13 bases between them. CDR3 sequence reads: CASSFYGGRQETQYF. The CDR3, as DNA: TGTGCCAGCAGTTTCTACGGGGGGCGTCAAGAGACCCAGTACTTC.

V usage is TRBV2 and J usage is TRBJ2-4, with D perhaps matching TRBD1 or TRBD2 (5 bases each). The germline gives CDR1 SNHLY, CDR2 FYNNEI. V was shortened by 4 bases and J by 7 bases, with 5 bases between the two germline ends. This CDR3 region has 11 residues. CDR3 sequence reads: CASSGGNIQYF. The CDR3 DNA is TGTGCCAGCAGTGGGGGGAACATTCAGTACTTC.

In nucleotides, the CDR3 is TGTGCCAGCAGACCCTTAGCGGGAGGCACAGATACGCAGTATTTT. Its protein is CASRPLAGGTDTQYF. The J gene is TRBJ2-3, the V gene TRBV7-3; 9 bases match TRBD2. Germline CDR1 and CDR2: SGHTA and FQGTGA. This CDR3 has 15 residues. With V trimmed by 6 bases and J by 1 base, 5 bases remained unmatched.

This chain joins TRBV7-2 and TRBJ2-7; 9 bases fit TRBD1. Looked up from germline, CDR1 is SGHTA and CDR2 is FQGNSA. Trimming cost V 4 bases and J 4 bases; bases outside gene matches: 14. The CDR3 length is 17 residues. The CDR3 nucleotides read TGTGCCAGCAGCTCTACACCGGGACAGGGAGCGGGTTACGAGCAGTACTTC. It encodes CASSSTPGQGAGYEQYF.

Regarding this clone: Other DNA sequences in the same sample also yield this CDR3. The V call is TRBV30, the J call TRBJ2-5; 7 positions match TRBD2. The V and J ends lost 1 base and 5 bases, in that order; junction bases with no gene match: 4. The CDR3 has 13 amino acids. Per germline, CDR1 GTSNPN and CDR2 SVGIG (reference sequence). As DNA, the CDR3 is TGTGCCTGGAGTGGACTAGCTAGGGAGACCCAGTACTTC. Amino acid sequence: CAWSGLARETQYF.

The chain links TRBV18 to TRBJ2-7; weak D call: TRBD2 (6 bases). Deletions cut 1 base from V and 7 bases from J, with 14 bases between. This CDR3 region has 14 residues. Germline assignment: CDR1 KGHSH and CDR2 LQKENI. CDR3 sequence reads: CASSPRARAGEQYF. The CDR3 nucleotides are TGTGCCAGCTCACCACGGGCCAGGGCGGGGGAGCAGTACTTC.

This clone has a single count. This chain uses TRBV4-1 with TRBJ1-3; a weak D match, TRBD1 (5 bases). The germline V gene encodes CDR1 MGHRA and CDR2 YSYEKL. This CDR3 comprises 18 residues. The V end was cut by 1 base, the J end by 0 bases, with 16 bases between. CDR3 sequence: CASSQGISGGSSGNTIYF. The CDR3 nucleotides are TGCGCCAGCAGCCAAGGGATCTCGGGGGGGAGCTCTGGAAACACCATATATTTT.

Only one count was recorded for this clone. The gene calls are TRBV19 and TRBJ1-2; D not certain. Germline CDR1 is LNHDA and CDR2 is SQIVND (reference sequence). V gave up 3 bases and J gave up 4 bases, with 12 bases separating them. The CDR3 runs 14 residues. CDR3 nucleotide sequence: TGTGCCAGTAGTATGGACGTCCGGTCCTATGGCTACACCTTC. It yields the protein CASSMDVRSYGYTF.

On this clone: Within the sample, other DNA sequences also encode this same CDR3. The V gene is TRBV5-1, the J gene TRBJ2-7; D may match TRBD1 or TRBD2 (5 bases each). The CDR3 loop spans 16 amino acids. Trimming took 0 bases from V and 3 from J, leaving 16 bases between them. Germline CDR1 reads SGHRS; CDR2 reads YFSETQ. CDR3 protein: CASSLGLAGTYYEQYF. The CDR3 coding sequence is TGCGCCAGCAGCTTGGGACTGGCCGGGACCTACTACGAGCAGTACTTC.

This clone appeared once. The V gene is TRBV4-1, the J gene TRBJ2-1; 8 nucleotides agree with TRBD1. This CDR3 is built from 13 residues. Losses at the gene ends were 3 bases for V and 10 bases for J; bases not matched to a gene: 5. Germline V gene sequence: CDR1 MGHRA, CDR2 YSYEKL. The CDR3 reads CASSQTGDPEQFF. CDR3 DNA: TGCGCCAGCAGCCAGACAGGGGACCCAGAGCAGTTCTTC.

The V call is TRBV6-5, the J call TRBJ2-1, with TRBD1 identical over 7 bases. Germline assignment: CDR1 MNHEY and CDR2 SVGAGI. With 8 bases clipped from V and 2 bases from J, the junction kept 6 bases outside the gene matches. CDR3 size: 14 residues. CDR3 protein: CASRIDRAYNEQFF. As DNA, the CDR3 is TGTGCCAGCCGGATCGACAGGGCCTACAATGAGCAGTTCTTC.

V gene TRBV28 combines with J gene TRBJ2-1; D is unclear. Per germline, CDR1 MDHEN and CDR2 SYDVKM. V gave up 3 bases and J gave up 2 bases, with 11 bases separating them. This CDR3 has 15 residues. The chain's CDR3 is CASSLWGGAYNEQFF. DNA of the CDR3: TGTGCCAGCAGTTTGTGGGGTGGGGCCTACAATGAGCAGTTCTTC.

As regards this clone: The sample holds other DNA sequences that translate to the same CDR3. The chain links TRBV28 to TRBJ2-1; D possibly corresponds to TRBD2 (5 bases). Looked up from germline, CDR1 is MDHEN and CDR2 is SYDVKM. The CDR3 has 15 amino acids. V gave up 4 bases and J gave up 0 bases, with 10 bases separating them. The CDR3 DNA is TGTGCCAGCAGTTCGGCCGGAGGCTCCTACAATGAGCAGTTCTTC. It encodes CASSSAGGSYNEQFF.